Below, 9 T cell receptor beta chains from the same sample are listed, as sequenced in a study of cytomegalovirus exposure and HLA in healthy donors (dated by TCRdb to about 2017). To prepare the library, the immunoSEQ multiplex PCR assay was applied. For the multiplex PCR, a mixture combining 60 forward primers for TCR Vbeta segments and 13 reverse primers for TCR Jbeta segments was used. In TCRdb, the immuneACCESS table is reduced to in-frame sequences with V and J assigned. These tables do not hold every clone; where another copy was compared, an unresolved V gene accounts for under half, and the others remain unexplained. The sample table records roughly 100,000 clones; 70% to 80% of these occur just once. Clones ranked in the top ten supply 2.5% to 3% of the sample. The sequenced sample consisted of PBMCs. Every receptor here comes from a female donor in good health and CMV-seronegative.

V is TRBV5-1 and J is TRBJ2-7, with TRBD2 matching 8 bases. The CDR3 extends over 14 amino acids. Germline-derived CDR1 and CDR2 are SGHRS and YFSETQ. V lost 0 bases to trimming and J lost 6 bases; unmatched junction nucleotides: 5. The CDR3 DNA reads TGCGCCAGCAGCTTGGATCTAGCGGGCGGCGAGCAGTACTTC. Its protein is CASSLDLAGGEQYF.

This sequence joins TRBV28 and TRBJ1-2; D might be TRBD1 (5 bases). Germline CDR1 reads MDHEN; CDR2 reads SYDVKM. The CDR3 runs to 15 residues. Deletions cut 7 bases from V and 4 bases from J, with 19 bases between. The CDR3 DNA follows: TGTGCCAGCACCGCAGGAGGGGCGGGGATCTATGGCTACACCTTC. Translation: CASTAGGAGIYGYTF.

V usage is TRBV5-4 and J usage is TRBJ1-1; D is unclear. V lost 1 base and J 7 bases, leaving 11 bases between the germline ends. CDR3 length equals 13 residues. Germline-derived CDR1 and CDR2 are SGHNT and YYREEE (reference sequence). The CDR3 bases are TGTGCCAGCAGCTTGTGGAGAGGGAGTGAAGCTTTCTTT. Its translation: CASSLWRGSEAFF.

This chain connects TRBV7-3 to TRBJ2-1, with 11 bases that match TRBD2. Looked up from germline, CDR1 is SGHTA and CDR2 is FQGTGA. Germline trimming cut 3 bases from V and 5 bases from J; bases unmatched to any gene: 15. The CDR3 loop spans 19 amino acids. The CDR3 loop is CASSFLGLAGGGTNNEQFF. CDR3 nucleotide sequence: TGTGCCAGCAGCTTTCTGGGGCTAGCGGGAGGAGGGACTAACAATGAGCAGTTCTTC.

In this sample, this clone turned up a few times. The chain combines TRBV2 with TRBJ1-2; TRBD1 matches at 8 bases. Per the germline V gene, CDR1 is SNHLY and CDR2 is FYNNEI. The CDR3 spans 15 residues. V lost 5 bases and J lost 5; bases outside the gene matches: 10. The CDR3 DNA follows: TGTGCCAGCAGTATTACTCAGGGGGCGAGGTATGGCTACACCTTC. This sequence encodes CASSITQGARYGYTF.

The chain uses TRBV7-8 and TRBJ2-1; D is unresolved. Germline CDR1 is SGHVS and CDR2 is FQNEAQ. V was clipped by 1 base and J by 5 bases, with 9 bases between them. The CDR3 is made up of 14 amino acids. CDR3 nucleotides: TGTGCCAGCAGCTTAGACGGGTTCAACAATGAGCAGTTCTTC. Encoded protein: CASSLDGFNNEQFF.

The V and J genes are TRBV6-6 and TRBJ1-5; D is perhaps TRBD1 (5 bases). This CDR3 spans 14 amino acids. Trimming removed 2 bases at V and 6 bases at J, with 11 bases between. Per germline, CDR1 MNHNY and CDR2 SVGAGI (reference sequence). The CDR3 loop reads CASSYPQGIQPQHF. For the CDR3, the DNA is TGTGCCAGCAGTTACCCCCAGGGAATTCAGCCCCAGCATTTT.

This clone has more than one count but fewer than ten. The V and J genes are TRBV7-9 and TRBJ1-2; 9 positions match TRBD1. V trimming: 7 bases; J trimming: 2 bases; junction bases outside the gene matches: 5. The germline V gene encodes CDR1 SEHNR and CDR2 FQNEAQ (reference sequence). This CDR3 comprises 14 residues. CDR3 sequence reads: CASTRTGENYGYTF. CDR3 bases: TGTGCCAGCACCCGGACAGGGGAAAACTATGGCTACACCTTC. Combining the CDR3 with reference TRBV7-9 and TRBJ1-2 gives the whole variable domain DTGVSQNPRHKITKRGQNVTFRCDPISEHNRLYWYRQTLGQGPEFLTYFQNEAQLEKSRLLSDRFSAERPKGSFSTLEIQRTEQGDSAMYLCASTRTGENYGYTFGSGTRLTVV.

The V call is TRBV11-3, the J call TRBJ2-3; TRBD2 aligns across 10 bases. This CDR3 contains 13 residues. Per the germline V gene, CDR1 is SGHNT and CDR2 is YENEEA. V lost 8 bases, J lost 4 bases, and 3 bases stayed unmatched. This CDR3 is CASLLAGADTQYF. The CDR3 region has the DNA TGTGCCAGCCTCCTAGCGGGAGCAGATACGCAGTATTTT. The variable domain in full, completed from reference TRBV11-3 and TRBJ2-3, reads EAGVVQSPRYKIIEKKQPVAFWCNPISGHNTLYWYLQNLGQGPELLIRYENEEAVDDSQLPKDRFSAERLKGVDSTLKIQPAELGDSAVYLCASLLAGADTQYFGPGTRLTVL.